Each of the 29 T cell receptor beta chains below was sequenced from the same sample in a study of cytomegalovirus exposure and HLA in healthy donors. Produced via immunoSEQ multiplex PCR; TCRdb's table is partial and in-frame only. The top ten clones hold about 1.6% of a sample with about 190,000 clones, more than 70% of them seen once. Sequencing was done on a sample of PBMCs. Receptors were obtained from a woman in her late teens or twenties in good health and CMV-seronegative.

The chain recombines TRBV7-6 with TRBJ1-1; 8 bases line up with TRBD1. The germline gives CDR1 SGHVS, CDR2 FNYEAQ. V lost 3 bases and J lost 6; bases outside the gene matches: 6. CDR3 length equals 14 residues. The CDR3 reads CASSFTGGLAEAFF. CDR3 nucleotides: TGTGCCAGCAGCTTCACAGGGGGTTTAGCTGAAGCTTTCTTT.

This sequence joins TRBV27 and TRBJ2-7, with D possibly being TRBD1 (7 bases). V lost 7 bases to trimming and J lost 0 bases, with 22 bases between them. This CDR3 spans 17 amino acids. Germline CDR1 is MNHEY and CDR2 is SMNVEV (reference sequence). CDR3 sequence reads: CASTLSKEGDSSYEQYF. CDR3 nucleotide sequence: TGTGCCAGCACCCTCTCCAAGGAGGGGGACAGCTCCTACGAGCAGTACTTC.

The chain carries TRBV13 and TRBJ1-1, with 7 nucleotides matching TRBD1. CDR3 length: 13 residues. Per the germline V gene, CDR1 is PRHDT and CDR2 is FYEKMQ (reference sequence). Trimming cost V 8 bases and J 0 bases; bases outside gene matches: 3. In DNA, the CDR3 is TGTGCCAGCGGGACAGTTGTGAACACTGAAGCTTTCTTT. Its protein is CASGTVVNTEAFF. Filled out from reference TRBV13 and TRBJ1-1, the complete variable domain reads AAGVIQSPRHLIKEKRETATLKCYPIPRHDTVYWYQQGPGQDPQFLISFYEKMQSDKGSIPDRFSAQQFSDYHSELNMSSLELGDSALYFCASGTVVNTEAFFGQGTRLTVV.

This clone has just a few counts. The V and J genes are TRBV4-2 and TRBJ2-1; the D gene is possibly TRBD2 (6 bases). The germline CDR1 and CDR2 sequences are LGHNA and YNFKEQ. The CDR3 spans 14 residues. With 4 bases removed from V and 8 bases from J, the gap between germline ends came to 15 bases. The CDR3 sequence: CASSPSRLVYEQFF. DNA for the CDR3: TGTGCCAGCAGCCCCTCACGACTAGTTTATGAGCAGTTCTTC.

This clone is a singleton in its sample. J is TRBJ2-5 and V is TRBV10-2; D remains ambiguous. This CDR3 spans 15 amino acids. CDR1 WSHSY and CDR2 SAAADI come from the germline V gene. V lost 0 bases, J lost 2 bases, and 10 bases lay in between. The CDR3 loop reads CASSESRAVQETQYF. For the CDR3, the DNA is TGCGCCAGCAGTGAGTCGAGAGCTGTTCAAGAGACCCAGTACTTC.

The V call is TRBV7-9, the J call TRBJ2-7; possibly TRBD1 for D (5 bases). CDR3 length equals 15 residues. V dropped 2 bases and J dropped 7 bases, with 18 bases sitting between them. CDR1 SEHNR and CDR2 FQNEAQ come from the germline V gene (reference sequence). DNA of the CDR3: TGTGCCAGCAGCTTAACTCCCTCAGGGTTGGGGGAGCAGTACTTC. Translation: CASSLTPSGLGEQYF.

The chain recombines TRBV2 with TRBJ1-5; possibly TRBD1 for D (5 bases). CDR1 and CDR2 (germline): SNHLY, FYNNEI. The CDR3 spans 13 residues. V lost 6 bases and J lost 3, with 9 bases in between. DNA of the CDR3: TGTGCCAGCAGGTCCGGACACAATCAGCCCCAGCATTTT. Translation: CASRSGHNQPQHF.

The rearrangement uses TRBV30 and TRBJ1-3; D unresolved. This CDR3 has 14 amino acids. CDR1 GTSNPN and CDR2 SVGIG come from the germline V gene (reference sequence). Deletions cut 0 bases from V and 4 bases from J, with 10 bases between. The CDR3: CAWSVTGIGNTIYF. The CDR3 DNA follows: TGTGCCTGGAGTGTAACCGGGATCGGAAACACCATATATTTT.

This rearrangement joins TRBV13 to TRBJ1-1, with D possibly TRBD1 on 6 matching bases. The CDR3 loop spans 17 amino acids. Between the trimmed V and J ends, which lost 6 bases and 1 base, there was a span of 21 bases. The V gene's germline CDR1 is PRHDT and CDR2 FYEKMQ (reference sequence). DNA of the CDR3: TGTGCCAGCAGACAATCACCTCAGGGGCCGTCGAACACTGAAGCTTTCTTT. Protein product: CASRQSPQGPSNTEAFF.

The sample holds one count of this clone. The CDR3 bases are TGTGCCAGTAGTATCCTGGCGGATTCCTACGAGCAGTACTTC. Residues: CASSILADSYEQYF. This chain joins TRBV19 and TRBJ2-7, with D unresolved. Trimming cost V 3 bases and J 1 base, with 10 bases left between them. This CDR3 comprises 14 residues. CDR1 is LNHDA and CDR2 is SQIVND in the germline V gene (reference sequence).

This chain uses TRBV6-1 with TRBJ1-5, with D tentatively TRBD1 (5 bases). The CDR3 runs 15 residues. Trimming took 4 bases from V and 2 from J, leaving 12 bases between them. Germline V gene data show CDR1 as MNHNS and CDR2 as SASEGT. The CDR3 loop is CASSVVGVGNQPQHF. In DNA form, the CDR3 reads TGTGCCAGCAGTGTGGTAGGGGTCGGCAATCAGCCCCAGCATTTT.

The CDR3 here is CASSVGTGRPIMNTEAFF. In nucleotides, the CDR3 is TGTGCCAGCAGTGTGGGGACAGGGCGACCCATCATGAACACTGAAGCTTTCTTT. The V call is TRBV2, the J call TRBJ1-1; 9 bases align to TRBD1. Germline loops: CDR1 SNHLY, CDR2 FYNNEI. J lost 0 bases, V lost 4 bases, and 12 bases had no gene match. The CDR3 has 18 residues.

The chain carries TRBV9 and TRBJ2-3; 8 bases match TRBD2. This CDR3 contains 17 residues. Trimming cost V 0 bases and J 7 bases; bases outside gene matches: 13. Per germline, CDR1 SGDLS and CDR2 YYNGEE. DNA for the CDR3: TGTGCCAGCAGCGTAGCCCCTGTGGCGGGGGGTGGGAATACGCAGTATTTT. Translated, it gives CASSVAPVAGGGNTQYF.

The chain uses TRBV6-1 and TRBJ1-1; TRBD1 aligns across 7 bases. CDR3 length: 15 residues. In germline, CDR1 is MNHNS, CDR2 SASEGT. After removal of 3 bases from V and 4 bases from J, the junction contained 8 bases not matched to a gene. The CDR3 spells CASSDIRGMSTEAFF. In nucleotides, the CDR3 is TGTGCCAGCAGTGATATCAGGGGGATGAGCACTGAAGCTTTCTTT.

This clone was picked up one time. The J gene is TRBJ2-2, the V gene TRBV10-3, with TRBD1 matching over 11 bases. CDR3 length equals 14 residues. Unmatched junction bases numbered 3, after V lost 8 bases and J lost 4 bases. The germline CDR1 and CDR2 sequences are ENHRY and SYGVKD. The CDR3 DNA reads as TGTGCCATCTCAGGGACAGGGGGCACCGGGGAGCTGTTTTTT. Residues: CAISGTGGTGELFF.

The V and J genes are TRBV29-1 and TRBJ2-5; 7 bases are shared with TRBD2. From germline, CDR1 is SQVTM and CDR2 ANQGSEA. The CDR3 is made up of 13 amino acids. V was pared by 4 bases and J by 5 bases, with 7 bases of the junction left unmatched. The CDR3 is CSVAMAGVETQYF. In nucleotides, the CDR3 is TGCAGCGTTGCAATGGCGGGAGTGGAGACCCAGTACTTC.

The chain links TRBV28 to TRBJ2-6; a weak D match, TRBD2 (6 bases). The CDR3 contains 15 residues. Germline CDR1 is MDHEN and CDR2 is SYDVKM. Trimming removed 5 bases at V and 1 base at J, with 9 bases between. This CDR3 is CASSTGASGANVLTF. In nucleotides, the CDR3 is TGTGCCAGCAGTACGGGAGCTTCTGGGGCCAACGTCCTGACTTTC. The full variable domain, completed using reference TRBV28 and TRBJ2-6, is DVKVTQSSRYLVKRTGEKVFLECVQDMDHENMFWYRQDPGLGLRLIYFSYDVKMKEKGDIPEGYSVSREKKERFSLILESASTNQTSMYLCASSTGASGANVLTFGAGSRLTVL.

This clone occurred once. The CDR3 loop reads CASSLGLEQYF. In nucleotides, the CDR3 is TGTGCCAGCAGCTTAGGTCTCGAGCAGTACTTC. V gene TRBV11-2 combines with J gene TRBJ2-7; no clear D gene. The ends were cut back, 1 base at V and 6 bases at J, with 4 bases in the middle. The CDR3 loop spans 11 amino acids. The germline CDR1 and CDR2 sequences are SGHAT and FQNNGV.

The rearrangement links TRBV18 to TRBJ1-3; TRBD1 is a possible D gene (6 bases). Trimming shortened V by 7 bases and J by 1 base, and 11 bases separated the two germline ends. CDR1 KGHSH and CDR2 LQKENI come from the germline V gene. This CDR3 is 14 amino acids long. CDR3 sequence reads: CASLGQTSGNTIYF. The CDR3, as DNA: TGTGCCAGCTTAGGACAGACGTCTGGAAACACCATATATTTT.

The genes are TRBV9 and TRBJ1-4, with 7 bases fitting TRBD1. The CDR3 contains 17 residues. With V trimmed by 0 bases and J by 5 bases, 10 bases remained unmatched. In germline, CDR1 is SGDLS, CDR2 YYNGEE. The CDR3 here is CASSVGGGRSPNEKLFF. CDR3 nucleotides: TGTGCCAGCAGCGTAGGAGGGGGCCGGTCCCCCAATGAAAAACTGTTTTTT.

The chain couples TRBV15 to TRBJ2-7; D is ambiguous. Germline V gene sequence: CDR1 LNHNV, CDR2 YYDKDF (reference sequence). V was cut by 2 bases and J by 0 bases, with 11 bases left in between. The CDR3 covers 15 residues. The CDR3 region is CATSRQIPPSYEQYF. DNA of the CDR3: TGTGCCACCAGCAGACAGATACCCCCCTCCTACGAGCAGTACTTC.

V gene TRBV12-5 combines with J gene TRBJ2-1; a weak D match, TRBD1 (6 bases). The CDR3 covers 13 residues. V lost 6 bases and J lost 10, with 16 bases in between. The V gene's germline CDR1 is LGHNT and CDR2 FRNRAP. The CDR3 protein is CASGLSPGQEQFF. The DNA of the CDR3 is TGTGCTAGTGGCCTCTCACCCGGACAGGAGCAGTTCTTC.

The sample holds one count of this clone. The gene calls are TRBV5-1 and TRBJ2-7, with 8 bases aligning to TRBD1. Germline CDR1 and CDR2: SGHRS and YFSETQ. The CDR3 has 16 amino acids. The J segment lost 0 bases and the V segment lost 0 bases, leaving 5 bases of the junction unmatched. The CDR3 DNA reads TGCGCCAGCAGCTTGGAGGGACAGGTGGCCTCCTACGAGCAGTACTTC. It yields the protein CASSLEGQVASYEQYF.

The chain is built from TRBV27 and TRBJ2-1, with 7 bases fitting TRBD1. CDR1 and CDR2 from the germline V gene are MNHEY and SMNVEV (reference sequence). V lost 5 bases and J lost 0; bases outside the gene matches: 7. The CDR3 has 16 amino acids. DNA of the CDR3: TGTGCCAGCAGTCCAAGACAGGGTTACTCCTACAATGAGCAGTTCTTC. Its translation is CASSPRQGYSYNEQFF.

The chain is built from TRBV7-9 and TRBJ2-7; TRBD2 matches 11 bases. CDR1 is SEHNR and CDR2 is FQNEAQ in the germline V gene (reference sequence). CDR3 length equals 15 residues. The trim removed 5 bases at V and 4 bases at J, leaving 7 bases unmatched. The CDR3 sequence: CASSLGASGRYEQYF. As DNA, the CDR3 is TGTGCCAGCAGCCTGGGCGCTAGCGGGAGGTACGAGCAGTACTTC.

The J gene is TRBJ1-1, the V gene TRBV19; maybe TRBD1 (6 bases). This CDR3 is built from 15 residues. From germline, CDR1 is LNHDA and CDR2 SQIVND (reference sequence). The germline V and J ends were trimmed by 6 bases and 0 bases, with 14 bases remaining between them. This CDR3 is CASSTYRVVNTEAFF. The CDR3 bases are TGTGCCAGTAGCACCTACAGGGTTGTGAACACTGAAGCTTTCTTT.

The J gene is TRBJ1-4, the V gene TRBV25-1; the D gene is possibly TRBD1 (6 bases). Trimming pared 4 bases from V and 6 bases from J, leaving 18 bases between. This CDR3 has 16 amino acids. The germline CDR1 and CDR2 sequences are MGHDK and SYGVNS. The CDR3 spells CASSGGHLRGYEKLFF. In DNA form, the CDR3 reads TGTGCCAGCAGTGGGGGACACTTGAGGGGGTATGAAAAACTGTTTTTT. Filled out from reference TRBV25-1 and TRBJ1-4, the complete variable domain reads EADIYQTPRYLVIGTGKKITLECSQTMGHDKMYWYQQDPGMELHLIHYSYGVNSTEKGDLSSESTVSRIRTEHFPLTLESARPSHTSQYLCASSGGHLRGYEKLFFGSGTQLSVL.

The rearrangement joins TRBV11-3 to TRBJ2-3; the D gene is possibly TRBD2 (6 bases). This CDR3 is built from 16 residues. CDR1 SGHNT and CDR2 YENEEA come from the germline V gene. Trimming took 3 bases from V and 0 from J, leaving 13 bases between them. The CDR3 here is CASSLGWGESTDTQYF. CDR3 nucleotides: TGTGCCAGCAGCTTGGGGTGGGGGGAAAGCACAGATACGCAGTATTTT.

The J gene is TRBJ1-5, the V gene TRBV7-9, with D tentatively TRBD1 (5 bases). CDR3 length: 14 amino acids. Germline CDR1 is SEHNR and CDR2 is FQNEAQ (reference sequence). Trimming took off 5 bases at V and 0 bases at J, with 8 bases between the two ends. The CDR3 sequence is CASSPGLSNQPQHF. As DNA, the CDR3 is TGTGCCAGCAGCCCAGGGCTTAGCAATCAGCCCCAGCATTTT.